A selection of T cell receptor beta chains follows, all from one sample in a study of blood T cells in healthy people across ages. In TCRdb, the 5' RACE reads were re-called with MiXCR into one record per CDR3 protein. Seen here are about 680,000 distinct CDR3 sequences, approximately 50% observed once, and the top ten hold about a third. The specimen was blood. The receptors stem from a woman in her sixties in good health. CDR3s include the opening cysteine and the closing phenylalanine or tryptophan. D genes are given only for firm matches. Not every row has a clone size; where given, it reads once, few, many or a size class.

j_call,clone_size,v_call,d_call,cdr3_nt,cdr3_aa
TRBJ1-4,-,TRBV29-1,-,TGCAGCGCCGAATTGGGGGGGGGACACGAAGAAAAACTGTTTTTT,CSAELGGGHEEKLFF
TRBJ1-2,-,TRBV20-1,TRBD1,TGCAGTGCTAGAGGAACAGGGGGGCACTATGGCTACACCTTC,CSARGTGGHYGYTF
TRBJ2-1,-,TRBV6-1,-,TGTGCCAGCAGTGAACGAGTCTACAATGAGCAGTTCTTC,CASSERVYNEQFF
TRBJ1-2,few,TRBV28,-,TGTGCCAGCAGTCCAAAAATCTATGGCTACACCTTC,CASSPKIYGYTF
TRBJ2-7,once,TRBV7-3,TRBD2,TGTGCCAGCAGCTTAGCCGCTGGGGCGAGTGAGACTAGCGCATACAATGAGCAGTACTTC,CASSLAAGASETSAYNEQYF
TRBJ2-7,-,TRBV6-2/TRBV6-3,-,TGTGCCAGCGCCGCTTCCTACGAGCAGTACTTC,CASAASYEQYF
TRBJ2-3,-,TRBV4-3,-,TGCGCCAGCAGCCCGACGGCAGCGTCGAGGGGCACAGATACGCAGTATTTT,CASSPTAASRGTDTQYF
TRBJ2-7,few,TRBV27,TRBD1,TGTGCCAGCAGTTTATACGGGACAGGCGAGCAGTACTTC,CASSLYGTGEQYF
TRBJ2-5,-,TRBV4-3,-,TGCGCCAGCAGCCAAGATTGGGGTGGGGAGCAGTACTTC,CASSQDWGGEQYF
TRBJ2-1,few,TRBV6-2/TRBV6-3,-,TGTGCCAGCAAGAAAGGGCAATACAATGAGCAGTTCTTC,CASKKGQYNEQFF
TRBJ2-6,-,TRBV28,-,TGTGCCAGCAGGGAGGACACCGGCTCTGGGGCCAACGTCCTGACTTTC,CASREDTGSGANVLTF
TRBJ2-6,-,TRBV7-6,-,TGTGCCAGCAGCTTCGTACAGGGCGGGAACACTGGGGCCAACGTCCTGACTTTC,CASSFVQGGNTGANVLTF